These 25 T cell receptor beta chains were sequenced from one sample in a study of shared clonotypes between healthy human individuals. Using immunoSEQ multiplex PCR, the repertoire was profiled, and TCRdb retains in-frame clones only, with some absent. The repertoire holds approximately 1.5 million clones, about 98.5% seen once, with roughly 0.36% in the top ten. Source material: naive CD4+ T cells sorted from blood. Subset in this sample: CD45RA+ positively selected. These receptors were obtained from a man younger than 45 in good health.

The V call is TRBV2, the J call TRBJ2-3; D is tentatively TRBD1 or TRBD2 (5 bases each). V was pared by 7 bases and J by 0 bases, with 11 bases between. Per germline, CDR1 SNHLY and CDR2 FYNNEI. This CDR3 is built from 14 residues. CDR3 sequence: CASKRGLSTDTQYF. Written as DNA, the CDR3 is TGTGCCAGCAAGAGGGGCCTTAGCACAGATACGCAGTATTTT.

This clone was counted once. The rearrangement uses TRBV5-1 and TRBJ2-2; 16 bases line up with TRBD2. Germline assignment: CDR1 SGHRS and CDR2 YFSETQ. This CDR3 region has 16 residues. The V segment lost 6 bases and the J segment 3 bases; nucleotides outside the gene matches: 2. CDR3 residues: CASTGTSGRDTGELFF. The CDR3 DNA follows: TGCGCCAGCACTGGGACTAGCGGGAGGGACACCGGGGAGCTGTTTTTT.

The chain employs TRBV4-2 and TRBJ2-5; 12 bases match TRBD2. Germline lookup yields CDR1 LGHNA and CDR2 YNFKEQ. The CDR3 covers 16 residues. V dropped 3 bases and J dropped 8; count of bases not matched to a gene: 10. The CDR3 nucleotides are TGTGCCAGCAGCCAGAGAATGGGACTAGCGGGCGGTACCCAGTACTTC. Its protein is CASSQRMGLAGGTQYF.

The chain is built from TRBV19 and TRBJ1-5; no clear D. The CDR3 is 14 residues long. Germline loops: CDR1 LNHDA, CDR2 SQIVND (reference sequence). The V and J ends lost 3 bases and 4 bases respectively, with 10 bases between them. The CDR3 sequence is CASSIMGGNQPQHF. Here the CDR3 DNA reads TGTGCCAGTAGTATCATGGGAGGGAATCAGCCCCAGCATTTT.

This clone was recorded once. The gene calls are TRBV11-2 and TRBJ2-1, with TRBD2 identical over 14 bases. Germline CDR1 reads SGHAT; CDR2 reads FQNNGV. With 5 bases clipped from V and 5 bases from J, the junction kept 8 bases outside the gene matches. The CDR3 sequence is 17 residues long. CDR3 DNA sequence: TGTGCCAGCAGCGCCCGACTAGCGGGAGGGCCCGACAATGAGCAGTTCTTC. As protein: CASSARLAGGPDNEQFF.

This chain's CDR3 is CASSALGGGRRETQYF. The CDR3 nucleotides are TGTGCCAGCAGTGCGCTCGGAGGGGGTAGGAGAGAGACCCAGTACTTC. The V gene is TRBV2, the J gene TRBJ2-5; D is tentatively TRBD1 or TRBD2 (6 bases each). V gave up 4 bases and J gave up 4 bases, with 19 bases separating them. CDR1 is SNHLY, CDR2 FYNNEI, per germline. The CDR3 contains 16 residues.

The chain uses TRBV5-1 and TRBJ2-7, with D perhaps matching TRBD1 or TRBD2 (5 bases each). Trimming took 3 bases from V and 3 from J, leaving 19 bases between them. The CDR3 loop spans 16 amino acids. CDR1 and CDR2 from the germline V gene are SGHRS and YFSETQ. CDR3 nucleotides: TGCGCCAGCAGCTCAGACTATCGGACACCCAACTACGAGCAGTACTTC. It yields the protein CASSSDYRTPNYEQYF.

V usage is TRBV5-1 and J usage is TRBJ1-1, with D possibly being TRBD1 (6 bases). The ends were cut back, 0 bases at V and 0 bases at J, with 12 bases in the middle. Per germline, CDR1 SGHRS and CDR2 YFSETQ. The CDR3 totals 16 residues. CDR3 residues: CASSLVPTGLNTEAFF. DNA of the CDR3: TGCGCCAGCAGCTTGGTCCCGACAGGACTGAACACTGAAGCTTTCTTT.

The chain couples TRBV7-6 to TRBJ1-4; D gene uncertain. Trimming removed 1 base from V and 14 bases from J, with 11 bases in between. Per the germline V gene, CDR1 is SGHVS and CDR2 is FNYEAQ. The CDR3 is 12 amino acids. CDR3 sequence reads: CASSLEGVWLFF. CDR3 bases: TGTGCCAGCAGCTTAGAAGGAGTGTGGCTGTTTTTT.

The rearrangement links TRBV7-9 to TRBJ1-3; 9 bases agree with TRBD1. The CDR3 length is 17 residues. Per germline, CDR1 SEHNR and CDR2 FQNEAQ (reference sequence). V gave up 4 bases and J gave up 0 bases; unmatched junction bases: 7. The DNA of the CDR3 is TGTGCCAGCAGCTCGCCGGGACAGGGCTTCTCTGGAAACACCATATATTTT. Translating it yields CASSSPGQGFSGNTIYF.

The chain carries TRBV2 and TRBJ2-5; 11 nucleotides align to TRBD2. The CDR3 runs 17 residues. V lost 6 bases, J lost 1 base, and 10 bases stayed unmatched. The germline V gene encodes CDR1 SNHLY and CDR2 FYNNEI. The chain's CDR3 is CASRRLAGGPFQETQYF. CDR3 nucleotide sequence: TGTGCCAGCAGAAGGTTAGCGGGAGGGCCGTTCCAAGAGACCCAGTACTTC.

J is TRBJ2-2 and V is TRBV6-1; TRBD1 matches 9 bases. The CDR3 is 15 residues long. V lost 6 bases, J lost 4 bases, and 6 bases stayed unmatched. The germline V gene encodes CDR1 MNHNS and CDR2 SASEGT. CDR3 nucleotide sequence: TGTGCCAGCAGGTCCGGGACAGGGACCACCGGGGAGCTGTTTTTT. Translating it yields CASRSGTGTTGELFF.

The rearrangement links TRBV7-9 to TRBJ1-1; no clear D. The CDR3 length is 15 residues. Trimming took off 5 bases at V and 0 bases at J, with 13 bases between the two ends. In germline, CDR1 is SEHNR, CDR2 FQNEAQ (reference sequence). The CDR3 coding sequence is TGTGCCAGCAGCCCGAGATTAGGTATGAACACTGAAGCTTTCTTT. Its protein is CASSPRLGMNTEAFF.

This chain uses TRBV2 with TRBJ2-5, with 13 bases that match TRBD2. The CDR3 covers 15 residues. CDR1 is SNHLY, CDR2 FYNNEI, per germline. V gave up 6 bases and J gave up 5 bases; unmatched junction bases: 6. The DNA for the CDR3 is TGTGCCAGCAGGTTAGGACTAGCGGGAGCCGAGACCCAGTACTTC. Protein: CASRLGLAGAETQYF.

This chain uses TRBV6-5 with TRBJ2-1; D gene uncertain. Germline V lookup: CDR1 MNHEY, CDR2 SVGAGI. Trimming removed 5 bases at V and 0 bases at J, with 11 bases between. The CDR3 spans 15 residues. The CDR3 region is CASSLSQSSYNEQFF. The CDR3 DNA reads as TGTGCCAGCAGTCTTAGCCAGAGCTCCTACAATGAGCAGTTCTTC.

The CDR3, as DNA: TGTGCCATCAGTGGGGGGGTTAGAGAGCAGTTCTTC. Translated: CAISGGVREQFF. The V gene is TRBV10-3, the J gene TRBJ2-1; D might be TRBD2 (6 bases). The V and J ends lost 4 bases and 10 bases respectively, with 11 bases between them. In germline, CDR1 is ENHRY, CDR2 SYGVKD. The CDR3 totals 12 residues.

CDR3 region: CASSCMTGGCEQYF. CDR3 bases: TGTGCCAGCAGCTGTATGACAGGGGGCTGCGAGCAGTACTTC. The rearrangement joins TRBV7-9 to TRBJ2-7, with TRBD1 matching over 10 bases. The V segment lost 4 bases and the J segment 6 bases; nucleotides outside the gene matches: 6. CDR1 and CDR2 from the germline V gene are SEHNR and FQNEAQ (reference sequence). The CDR3 is 14 residues long.

The J gene is TRBJ2-1, the V gene TRBV5-1; D is undetermined. Germline V CDR1 and CDR2: SGHRS, YFSETQ. Trimming removed 0 bases from V and 8 bases from J, with 6 bases in between. The CDR3 sequence is 12 residues long. CDR3 in amino acids: CASSLATDEQFF. The CDR3 bases are TGCGCCAGCAGCTTGGCCACCGATGAGCAGTTCTTC.

The gene calls are TRBV5-1 and TRBJ2-5; the match to TRBD2 covers 7 bases. This CDR3 region has 16 residues. Losses at the gene ends were 1 base for V and 5 bases for J; bases not matched to a gene: 11. Germline lookup yields CDR1 SGHRS and CDR2 YFSETQ. The CDR3 region is CASSLLLSGISETQYF. The CDR3 DNA is TGCGCCAGCAGCTTGCTTCTAAGCGGGATCTCGGAGACCCAGTACTTC.

The chain carries TRBV28 and TRBJ1-4; no firm D call. V lost 5 bases to trimming and J lost 0 bases, with 16 bases between them. The CDR3 loop spans 17 amino acids. The germline V gene encodes CDR1 MDHEN and CDR2 SYDVKM. The CDR3 is CASSLTLSTATNEKLFF. The CDR3 DNA reads TGTGCCAGCAGTCTAACCCTATCCACCGCAACTAATGAAAAACTGTTTTTT.

The chain joins TRBV4-1 to TRBJ1-2; D ambiguous. V was shortened by 2 bases and J by 0 bases, with 7 bases between the two germline ends. The CDR3 extends over 14 amino acids. Looked up from germline, CDR1 is MGHRA and CDR2 is YSYEKL. The CDR3 region has the DNA TGCGCCAGCAGCCAACCAGGAACTAACTATGGCTACACCTTC. Translating it yields CASSQPGTNYGYTF.

The chain is built from TRBV5-1 and TRBJ2-7; possible D gene TRBD1, 5 bases. The CDR3 loop spans 14 amino acids. V was clipped by 6 bases and J by 2 bases, with 15 bases between them. Germline assignment: CDR1 SGHRS and CDR2 YFSETQ. Here the CDR3 DNA reads TGCGCCAGCAACAACTGGGGCGCTCCCTACGAGCAGTACTTC. Its protein is CASNNWGAPYEQYF.

About this clone: At the DNA level, this CDR3 is encoded by other sequences in the same sample as well. The rearrangement uses TRBV5-1 and TRBJ2-2, with D possibly TRBD2 on 5 matching bases. Trimming removed 0 bases from V and 2 bases from J, with 8 bases in between. The CDR3 runs 15 residues. Germline loops: CDR1 SGHRS, CDR2 YFSETQ. The CDR3 nucleotides read TGCGCCAGCAGCTTGGGTGGACTTAACACCGGGGAGCTGTTTTTT. Translated, it gives CASSLGGLNTGELFF.

CDR3 protein: CASSPKGLAGIYEQYF. In nucleotides, the CDR3 is TGTGCCAGCAGCCCCAAGGGACTAGCGGGAATCTACGAGCAGTACTTC. The chain employs TRBV14 and TRBJ2-7, with TRBD2 identical over 13 bases. The germline CDR1 and CDR2 sequences are SGHDN and FVKESK. The V segment lost 4 bases and the J segment 3 bases; nucleotides outside the gene matches: 6. This CDR3 spans 16 amino acids.

The chain employs TRBV5-1 and TRBJ2-1; the match to TRBD2 covers 8 bases. Per germline, CDR1 SGHRS and CDR2 YFSETQ. Trimming at V came to 5 bases and at J to 7 bases, leaving 11 bases not matched to a gene. This CDR3 has 15 residues. CDR3 bases: TGCGCCAGCAGGACTAGTCCCCCGGGGGGGAATGAGCAGTTCTTC. This encodes CASRTSPPGGNEQFF.